Following are 5 T cell receptor beta chains from one sample sequenced in a study of blood T cell repertoires in COVID-19. Method: immunoSEQ multiplex PCR; TCRdb's copy keeps in-frame clones and lacks some. In the table there are 180,000 or so clones, 70% to 85% of which are singletons. Input material: peripheral blood. The source of these receptors is a man in his sixties who had recovered from COVID-19.

This chain uses TRBV5-1 with TRBJ1-1; D may be TRBD1 (6 bases). This CDR3 comprises 14 residues. The V gene's germline CDR1 is SGHRS and CDR2 YFSETQ. V lost 2 bases and J 5 bases, leaving 13 bases between the germline ends. CDR3 nucleotide sequence: TGCGCCAGCAGCTTAACAGGGTTAGGGACTGAAGCTTTCTTT. Translated: CASSLTGLGTEAFF.

V and J are TRBV9 and TRBJ1-1; D unclear. Germline loops: CDR1 SGDLS, CDR2 YYNGEE. This CDR3 region has 15 residues. The V end was cut by 2 bases, the J end by 3 bases, with 14 bases between. The CDR3 coding sequence is TGTGCCAGCAGCGTCGGAGGGTACGGGGACACTGAAGCTTTCTTT. As protein: CASSVGGYGDTEAFF. Supplemented by reference TRBV9 and TRBJ1-1, the full variable domain reads DSGVTQTPKHLITATGQRVTLRCSPRSGDLSVYWYQQSLDQGLQFLIQYYNGEERAKGNILERFSAQQFPDLHSELNLSSLELGDSALYFCASSVGGYGDTEAFFGQGTRLTVV.

This clone was counted between two and nine times. This sequence joins TRBV16 and TRBJ2-7; D may be TRBD2 (7 bases). This CDR3 has 16 amino acids. From germline, CDR1 is KGHSY and CDR2 FQNENV. V was cut by 1 base and J by 2 bases, with 15 bases left in between. The CDR3: CASSQYGRGATYEQYF. In nucleotides, the CDR3 is TGTGCCAGCAGCCAATACGGACGGGGGGCAACCTACGAGCAGTACTTC.

The chain has TRBV25-1 and TRBJ2-5; tentative D call: TRBD2 (5 bases). The CDR3 is 14 amino acids. V dropped 2 bases and J dropped 2 bases, with 9 bases sitting between them. Germline V gene data show CDR1 as MGHDK and CDR2 as SYGVNS. The CDR3 bases are TGTGCCAGCAGTGAACTAAGCGGTCAAGAGACCCAGTACTTC. Residues: CASSELSGQETQYF. The full variable domain, completed using reference TRBV25-1 and TRBJ2-5, is EADIYQTPRYLVIGTGKKITLECSQTMGHDKMYWYQQDPGMELHLIHYSYGVNSTEKGDLSSESTVSRIRTEHFPLTLESARPSHTSQYLCASSELSGQETQYFGPGTRLLVL.

The chain employs TRBV7-6 and TRBJ2-3; D is undetermined. Trimming removed 2 bases at V and 3 bases at J, with 9 bases between. This CDR3 region has 14 residues. CDR1 is SGHVS, CDR2 FNYEAQ, per germline. In nucleotides, the CDR3 is TGTGCCAGCAGCTTATTGGCCGGGACAGATACGCAGTATTTT. Translated, it gives CASSLLAGTDTQYF.